This T cell receptor beta chain was found in a study of cytomegalovirus exposure and HLA in healthy donors. Study-level points and caveats: In a later analysis, TCR beta V- and J-gene trimming showed a link to a missense DCLRE1C variant. Later analysis placed DRB1 highest and HLA-C lowest in TCR association rates, which differed by HLA locus. Reportedly, HLA-A and HLA-B alleles of most subjects were accurately predicted from TCR beta.

In the PCR, 60 Vbeta and 13 Jbeta primers were used. The assay was immunoSEQ multiplex PCR, and TCRdb's table has in-frame clones only and misses some. The sample yields around 91,000 clones, 64% seen once. Regarding this clone: The antigen is undetermined.

Sequencing was performed on PBMCs. This clonotype originated in a man in his sixties in good health and CMV-seronegative.

The CDR3 region has the DNA TGTGCCAGCAGCATGGGACTAGCGGTGTACGAGCAGTACTTC. It yields the protein CASSMGLAVYEQYF. V and J are TRBV5-6 and TRBJ2-5; TRBD2 aligns across 11 bases. The DNA end is a closer match to TRBJ2-7, so the J assignment may be wrong. In germline, CDR1 is SGHDT, CDR2 YYEEEE. This CDR3 comprises 14 residues.